This record covers a single T cell receptor beta chain. What it recognizes is unknown. Other nucleotide sequences from this sample produce the same CDR3. This entry comes from a study of shared clonotypes between healthy human individuals. Study conclusions and caveats: Rarefaction gave evidence that sorted-subset sequencing remained incomplete despite large depth. Around 5% of naive CD4 clonotypes were common to a few donors. Genetic and exposure-history diversity was limited by the few donors.

It was across several immunoSEQ plates that each subset's genomic DNA was evenly split. The protocol was immunoSEQ multiplex PCR, while the TCRdb copy is restricted to in-frame clones and leaves out a portion. Of around 2,100,000 clones in the sample, about 95% were seen once. Selected positively for CCR7 and CD45RO-negative, naive CD8 cells excluded terminally differentiated effector memory CD45RA+ cells. V was clipped by 4 bases and J by 3 bases, with 3 bases between them. This CDR3 is 11 amino acids long. From germline, CDR1 is SQVTM and CDR2 ANQGSEA. The gene calls are TRBV29-1 and TRBJ2-2, with no clear D. This TCR derives from a man aged 18 to 29 in good health. The sample was naive CD8+ T cells sorted from blood. The CDR3 DNA reads as TGCAGCGTTGTAGACACCGGGGAGCTGTTTTTT. Its protein product is CSVVDTGELFF.